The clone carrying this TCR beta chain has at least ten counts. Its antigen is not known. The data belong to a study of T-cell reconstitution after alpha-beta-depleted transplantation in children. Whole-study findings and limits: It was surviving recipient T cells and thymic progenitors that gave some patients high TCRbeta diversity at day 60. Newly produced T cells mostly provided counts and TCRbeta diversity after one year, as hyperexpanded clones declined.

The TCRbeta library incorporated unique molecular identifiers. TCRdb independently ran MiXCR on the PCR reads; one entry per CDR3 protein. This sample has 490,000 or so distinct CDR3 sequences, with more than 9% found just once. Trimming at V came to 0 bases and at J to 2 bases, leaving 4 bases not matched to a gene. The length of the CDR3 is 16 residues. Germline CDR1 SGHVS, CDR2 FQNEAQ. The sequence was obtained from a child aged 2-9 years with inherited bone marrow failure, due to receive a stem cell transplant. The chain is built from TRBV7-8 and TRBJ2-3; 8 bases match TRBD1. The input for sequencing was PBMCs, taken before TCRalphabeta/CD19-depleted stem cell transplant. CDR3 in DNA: TGTGCCAGCAGCTTAGCTTTTCAGGGGGCCACAGATACGCAGTATTTT. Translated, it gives CASSLAFQGATDTQYF.